Below, 15 T cell receptor beta chains from the same sample are listed, as sequenced in a study of Ad26.COV2.S vaccination and SARS-CoV-2 variants. Documented treatment: about 20 received Ad26.COV2.S at low or high dose, single or two shots; several received placebo; per-sample allocation not given. The investigators took samples on day 63 after the first vaccine or placebo injection. Libraries were prepared by immunoSEQ multiplex PCR; TCRdb keeps only in-frame clonotypes and omits some of them. This sample has roughly 320,000 clones, with about 86% found just once. Sequenced here: peripheral blood, sampled in a trial of Ad26.COV2.S vaccine versus placebo. These TCRs come from a person aged 18-65 years who received the Ad26.COV2.S COVID-19 vaccine or a placebo.

The chain uses TRBV6-5 and TRBJ2-7; no clear D. The germline CDR1 and CDR2 sequences are MNHEY and SVGAGI. This CDR3 comprises 15 residues. Trimming removed 2 bases from V and 0 bases from J, with 11 bases in between. The chain's CDR3 is CASSYVGKSSYEQYF. Written as DNA, the CDR3 is TGTGCCAGCAGTTACGTGGGTAAGAGCTCCTACGAGCAGTACTTC.

This rearrangement joins TRBV19 to TRBJ1-5, with D possibly TRBD1 on 5 matching bases. The CDR3 is 15 amino acids. The germline gives CDR1 LNHDA, CDR2 SQIVND (reference sequence). Trimming left V 0 bases short and J 4 bases short, with 10 bases between. The CDR3: CASSIEGRENQPQHF. CDR3 nucleotide sequence: TGTGCCAGTAGTATAGAGGGCAGGGAGAATCAGCCCCAGCATTTT.

This chain uses TRBV29-1 with TRBJ1-5; weak D call: TRBD1 (5 bases). Germline lookup yields CDR1 SQVTM and CDR2 ANQGSEA. Trimming left V 2 bases short and J 3 bases short, with 8 bases between. This CDR3 spans 13 amino acids. The CDR3 sequence: CSVELGVNQPQHF. CDR3 bases: TGCAGCGTTGAACTAGGGGTCAATCAGCCCCAGCATTTT.

The CDR3 region is CASSQGFRPNEKLFF. Here the CDR3 DNA reads TGTGCCAGCAGCCAGGGCTTCCGGCCCAATGAAAAACTGTTTTTT. The V gene is TRBV3-1 (or the pseudogene TRBV3-2), the J gene TRBJ1-4; unclear D gene. CDR1 is LGHDT, CDR2 YNNKEL, per germline (reference sequence). V lost 3 bases, J lost 5 bases, and 13 bases lay in between. The CDR3 is 15 residues long.

This chain joins TRBV6-1 and TRBJ1-2; maybe TRBD1 (5 bases). V lost 2 bases to trimming and J lost 6 bases, with 13 bases between them. The germline V gene encodes CDR1 MNHNS and CDR2 SASEGT. CDR3 size: 14 residues. CDR3 sequence: CASSEMGEVDGYTF. CDR3 nucleotide sequence: TGTGCCAGCAGTGAAATGGGGGAAGTAGATGGCTACACCTTC.

The chain uses TRBV5-4 and TRBJ2-2; 7 bases match TRBD1. The CDR3 contains 14 residues. The germline gives CDR1 SGHNT, CDR2 YYREEE (reference sequence). After removal of 4 bases from V and 5 bases from J, the junction contained 5 bases not matched to a gene. CDR3 loop: CASSRGQTTGELFF. CDR3 in DNA: TGTGCCAGCAGCAGGGGACAGACAACCGGGGAGCTGTTTTTT.

V usage is TRBV5-1 and J usage is TRBJ2-2; D possibly corresponds to TRBD1 (6 bases). CDR1 is SGHRS, CDR2 YFSETQ, per germline. V shed 0 bases and J shed 3 bases, with 15 bases lying between them. There are 17 residues in the CDR3. The CDR3 DNA is TGCGCCAGCAGCTTGGGAGTTGACAGGAGATACACCGGGGAGCTGTTTTTT. Translation gives CASSLGVDRRYTGELFF.

The V gene is TRBV11-3, the J gene TRBJ1-3; unclear D gene. Looked up from germline, CDR1 is SGHNT and CDR2 is YENEEA. Trimming cost V 9 bases and J 0 bases, with 9 bases left between them. The CDR3 totals 13 residues. CDR3 DNA: TGTGCCAGTTGCGCGGGCTCTGGAAACACCATATATTTT. This translates into CASCAGSGNTIYF.

This chain links TRBV11-2 with TRBJ2-3, with 7 bases that match TRBD1. V shed 0 bases and J 4 bases; nucleotides not matched to a gene: 4. This CDR3 spans 15 amino acids. The V gene's germline CDR1 is SGHAT and CDR2 FQNNGV. The CDR3 region is CASSLDWTGPDTQYF. The CDR3, as DNA: TGTGCCAGCAGCTTAGACTGGACAGGACCAGATACGCAGTATTTT.

CDR3 protein: CASNPGQGLETQYF. The CDR3 bases are TGCGCCAGCAACCCTGGACAGGGGCTAGAGACCCAGTACTTC. The gene calls are TRBV5-1 and TRBJ2-5, with 9 bases matching TRBD1. CDR1 is SGHRS, CDR2 YFSETQ, per germline. The V and J ends lost 6 bases and 4 bases, in that order; junction bases with no gene match: 7. This CDR3 spans 14 amino acids. Full variable domain (missing parts from reference TRBV5-1 and TRBJ2-5): KAGVTQTPRYLIKTRGQQVTLSCSPISGHRSVSWYQQTPGQGLQFLFEYFSETQRNKGNFPGRFSGRQFSNSRSEMNVSTLELGDSALYLCASNPGQGLETQYFGPGTRLLVL.

The chain links TRBV7-2 to TRBJ2-7; D gene uncertain. Deletions cut 4 bases from V and 4 bases from J, with 5 bases between. The CDR3 contains 11 residues. Germline CDR1 reads SGHTA; CDR2 reads FQGNSA. CDR3 bases: TGTGCCAGCAGCTCACTTTACGAGCAGTACTTC. Residues: CASSSLYEQYF.

The V gene is TRBV5-3, the J gene TRBJ2-7, with 7 bases aligning to TRBD1. TRBV5-3 is recorded as an ORF, its role being uncertain. CDR3 length: 17 amino acids. V lost 1 base to trimming and J lost 3 bases; unmatched junction nucleotides: 13. The CDR3 DNA reads as TGTGCCAGAAGCTTGTTGAAGGGGAGAGGGGGCTTCTACGAGCAGTACTTC. Its protein is CARSLLKGRGGFYEQYF.

The V call is TRBV2, the J call TRBJ2-7; D is unclear. The CDR3 is made up of 13 amino acids. Germline loops: CDR1 SNHLY, CDR2 FYNNEI. With 5 bases removed from V and 3 bases from J, the gap between germline ends came to 11 bases. The CDR3 reads CASSSRRDYEQYF. In nucleotides, the CDR3 is TGTGCCAGCAGTTCGAGGAGAGACTACGAGCAGTACTTC. Based on the CDR3 plus reference TRBV2 and TRBJ2-7, the full variable domain is EPEVTQTPSHQVTQMGQEVILRCVPISNHLYFYWYRQILGQKVEFLVSFYNNEISEKSEIFDDQFSVERPDGSNFTLKIRSTKLEDSAMYFCASSSRRDYEQYFGPGTRLTVT.

The rearrangement links TRBV6-6 to TRBJ1-2; 7 positions match TRBD1. The germline V gene has CDR1 MNHNY and CDR2 SVGAGI (reference sequence). V shed 5 bases and J 2 bases; nucleotides not matched to a gene: 2. This CDR3 contains 13 residues. The CDR3 nucleotides read TGTGCCAGCAGTAGGGACAGAAACTATGGCTACACCTTC. Translation: CASSRDRNYGYTF.

The V call is TRBV5-1, the J call TRBJ2-5; D tentatively fits TRBD1 or TRBD2 (5 bases each). The CDR3 loop spans 16 amino acids. The germline V gene has CDR1 SGHRS and CDR2 YFSETQ. Trimming shortened V by 0 bases and J by 5 bases, and 17 bases separated the two germline ends. In DNA, the CDR3 is TGCGCCAGCAGCTTGGAGGGCCGGGGCTCGAGGGAGACCCAGTACTTC. This encodes CASSLEGRGSRETQYF.